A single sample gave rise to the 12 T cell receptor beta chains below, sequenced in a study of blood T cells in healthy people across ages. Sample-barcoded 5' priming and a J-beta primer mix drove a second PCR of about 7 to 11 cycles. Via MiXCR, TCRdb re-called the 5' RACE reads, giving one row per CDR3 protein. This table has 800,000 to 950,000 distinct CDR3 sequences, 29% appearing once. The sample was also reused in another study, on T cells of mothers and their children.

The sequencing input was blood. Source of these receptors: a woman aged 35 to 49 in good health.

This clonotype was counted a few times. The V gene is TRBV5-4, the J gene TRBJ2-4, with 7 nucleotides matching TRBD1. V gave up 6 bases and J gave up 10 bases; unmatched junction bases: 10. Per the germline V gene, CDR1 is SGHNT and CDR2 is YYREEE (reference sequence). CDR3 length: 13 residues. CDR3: CASTLDRQGIQYF. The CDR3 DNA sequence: TGTGCCAGCACCCTGGACAGGCAGGGAATTCAGTACTTC.

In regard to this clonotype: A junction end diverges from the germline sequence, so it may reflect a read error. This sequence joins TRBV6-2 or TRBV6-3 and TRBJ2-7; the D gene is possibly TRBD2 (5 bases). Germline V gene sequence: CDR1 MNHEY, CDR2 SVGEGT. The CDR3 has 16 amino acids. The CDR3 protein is CANSYSEWTGPYEQYF. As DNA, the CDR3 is TGTGCCAACAGTTACTCTGAGTGGACTGGCCCCTATGAGCAGTACTTC.

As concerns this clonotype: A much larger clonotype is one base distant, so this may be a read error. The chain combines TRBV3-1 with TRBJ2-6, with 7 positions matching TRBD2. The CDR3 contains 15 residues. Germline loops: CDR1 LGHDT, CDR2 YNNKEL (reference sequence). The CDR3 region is CASRGGNSGANVRTF. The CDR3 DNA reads TGTGCCAGCAGGGGAGGGAACTCTGGGGCCAACGTCCGGACTTTC.

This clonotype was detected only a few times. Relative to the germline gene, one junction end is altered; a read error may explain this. CDR3 residues: CSAPGLAGGPTDTQYF. CDR3 coding DNA: TGCAGCGCCCCGGGACTAGCGGGGGGGCCGACAGACACGCAGTATTTT. J is TRBJ2-3 and V is TRBV29-1; TRBD2 matches at 16 bases. Germline V gives CDR1 SQVTM, CDR2 ANQGSEA. This CDR3 spans 16 amino acids.

The CDR3 spells CASSLNGRKGTQYF. CDR3 DNA: TGCGCCAGCAGCTTGAACGGACGGAAGGGGACCCAGTACTTC. The V and J genes are TRBV5-1 and TRBJ2-5; D remains unclear. The CDR3 has 14 amino acids. Trimming cost V 1 base and J 7 bases, with 14 bases left between them. Germline V gives CDR1 SGHRS, CDR2 YFSETQ.

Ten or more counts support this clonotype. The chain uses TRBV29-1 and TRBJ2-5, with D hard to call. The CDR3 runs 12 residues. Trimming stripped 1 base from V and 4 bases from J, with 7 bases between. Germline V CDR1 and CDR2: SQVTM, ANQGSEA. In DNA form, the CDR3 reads TGCAGCGTTGAAGTCCAAGGAGAGACCCAGTACTTC. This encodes CSVEVQGETQYF.

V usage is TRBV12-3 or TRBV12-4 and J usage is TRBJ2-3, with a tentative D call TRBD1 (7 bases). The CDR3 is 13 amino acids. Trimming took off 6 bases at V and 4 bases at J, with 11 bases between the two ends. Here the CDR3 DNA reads TGTGCCAGCAGGGCGGGGACAGCAGATACGCAGTATTTT. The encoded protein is CASRAGTADTQYF.

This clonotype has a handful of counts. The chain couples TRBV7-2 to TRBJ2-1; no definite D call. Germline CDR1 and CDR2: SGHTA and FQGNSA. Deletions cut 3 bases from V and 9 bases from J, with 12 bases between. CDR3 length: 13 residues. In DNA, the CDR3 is TGTGCCAGCAGCTTGACGCCTTGGAGTGAGCAGTTCTTC. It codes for CASSLTPWSEQFF. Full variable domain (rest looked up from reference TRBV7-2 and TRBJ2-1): GAGVSQSPSNKVTEKGKDVELRCDPISGHTALYWYRQSLGQGLEFLIYFQGNSAPDKSGLPSDRFSAERTGGSVSTLTIQRTQQEDSAVYLCASSLTPWSEQFFGPGTRLTVL.

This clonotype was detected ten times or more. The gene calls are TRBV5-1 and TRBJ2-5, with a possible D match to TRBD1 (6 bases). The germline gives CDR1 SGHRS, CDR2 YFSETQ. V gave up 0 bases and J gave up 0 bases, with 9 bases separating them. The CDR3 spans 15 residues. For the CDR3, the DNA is TGCGCCAGCAGCTTGGAGGACAGCTACCAAGAGACCCAGTACTTC. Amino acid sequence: CASSLEDSYQETQYF.

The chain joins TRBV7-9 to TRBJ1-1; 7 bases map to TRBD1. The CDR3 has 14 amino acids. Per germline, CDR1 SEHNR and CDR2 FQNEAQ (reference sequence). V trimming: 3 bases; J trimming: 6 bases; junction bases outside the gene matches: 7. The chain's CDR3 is CASSLREGAAEAFF. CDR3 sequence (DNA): TGTGCCAGCAGCTTGAGGGAGGGGGCCGCTGAAGCTTTCTTT.

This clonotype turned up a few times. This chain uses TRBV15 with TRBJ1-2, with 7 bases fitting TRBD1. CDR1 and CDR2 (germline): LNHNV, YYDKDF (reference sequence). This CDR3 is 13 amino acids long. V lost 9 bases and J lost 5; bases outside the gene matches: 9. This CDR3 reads CATADRETYGYTF. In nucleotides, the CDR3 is TGTGCCACGGCTGACAGGGAAACTTATGGCTACACCTTC.

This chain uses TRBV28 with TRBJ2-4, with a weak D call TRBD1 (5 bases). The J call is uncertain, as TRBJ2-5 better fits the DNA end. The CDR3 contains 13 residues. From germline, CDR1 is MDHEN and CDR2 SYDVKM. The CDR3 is CASSSSGLETQYF. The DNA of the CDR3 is TGTGCCAGCAGTTCTTCAGGGTTGGAGACCCAGTACTTC.